These 26 T cell receptor beta chains were sequenced from one sample in a study of shared clonotypes between healthy human individuals. The data were produced by immunoSEQ multiplex PCR, yet TCRdb's version contains in-frame clones alone and is incomplete. Of under 2.5 million clones in the sample, 80% to 95% are singletons; the top ten hold 0.3% to 0.45%. Sequenced input: naive CD4+ T cells from PBMCs. Regarding subset: CD45RA+ positively selected. The source of these receptors is a man younger than 35 in good health. Some clones in this sample may be carry-over from other donors' samples.

The chain links TRBV28 to TRBJ2-1; maybe TRBD2 (5 bases). Germline loops: CDR1 MDHEN, CDR2 SYDVKM. This CDR3 contains 16 residues. Trimming took 6 bases from V and 4 from J, leaving 19 bases between them. In DNA, the CDR3 is TGTGCCAGCAGAACAACTAGAAGCCGGGGTTACAATGAGCAGTTCTTC. It translates to CASRTTRSRGYNEQFF.

V and J are TRBV5-1 and TRBJ2-5; TRBD1 might be the D (5 bases). This CDR3 spans 14 amino acids. Germline V gene lookup returns CDR1 SGHRS and CDR2 YFSETQ. The V gene lost 3 bases and the J gene lost 4 bases, with 13 bases spanning the gap. As DNA, the CDR3 is TGCGCCAGCAGCTCCGTCGTGGGGCGAGAGACCCAGTACTTC. This codes for CASSSVVGRETQYF.

J is TRBJ1-1 and V is TRBV29-1; unclear D gene. Germline-derived CDR1 and CDR2 are SQVTM and ANQGSEA. CDR3 length equals 15 residues. The germline V and J ends were trimmed by 7 bases and 0 bases, with 18 bases remaining between them. CDR3 nucleotide sequence: TGCAGCGCCCTTCAGTCCTTAGGACTGAACACTGAAGCTTTCTTT. The encoded protein is CSALQSLGLNTEAFF.

The rearrangement links TRBV5-1 to TRBJ2-1; 9 bases fit TRBD2. Germline CDR1 and CDR2: SGHRS and YFSETQ. The trim removed 4 bases at V and 1 base at J, leaving 3 bases unmatched. The CDR3 is 15 residues long. CDR3 loop: CASSPSGISYNEQFF. The CDR3, as DNA: TGCGCCAGCAGCCCTAGCGGGATATCCTACAATGAGCAGTTCTTC.

This rearrangement joins TRBV9 to TRBJ2-3, with no clear D. The CDR3 length is 13 residues. Looked up from germline, CDR1 is SGDLS and CDR2 is YYNGEE. Trimming stripped 3 bases from V and 5 bases from J, with 10 bases between. CDR3 nucleotides: TGTGCCAGCAGCGCGACGTCTGTAGATACGCAGTATTTT. It specifies CASSATSVDTQYF.

Comment on this clone: This same CDR3 is encoded by further DNA sequences in the sample. The chain uses TRBV19 and TRBJ2-7; a possible D gene is TRBD1 (5 bases). V was trimmed by 1 base and J by 3 bases, leaving 10 bases between them. CDR3 length equals 14 residues. The germline CDR1 and CDR2 sequences are LNHDA and SQIVND (reference sequence). In nucleotides, the CDR3 is TGTGCCAGTAGTATAGGGGGCTCGAGCTACGAGCAGTACTTC. Translating it yields CASSIGGSSYEQYF.

This chain joins TRBV10-3 and TRBJ2-2; D gene unclear. Germline V gives CDR1 ENHRY, CDR2 SYGVKD. The CDR3 has 14 amino acids. V was cut by 6 bases and J by 1 base, with 9 bases left in between. DNA of the CDR3: TGTGCCATCAGGAGAGAGTTGAACACCGGGGAGCTGTTTTTT. It encodes CAIRRELNTGELFF.

In regard to this clone: Distinct nucleotide sequences in the sample also encode this CDR3. The V and J genes are TRBV5-1 and TRBJ2-7, with TRBD1 identical over 9 bases. The CDR3 covers 14 residues. Germline values: CDR1 SGHRS, CDR2 YFSETQ. V lost 0 bases to trimming and J lost 3 bases; unmatched junction nucleotides: 1. In DNA, the CDR3 is TGCGCCAGCAGCTTGGTGGGACAGGGCTACGAGCAGTACTTC. Translated: CASSLVGQGYEQYF.

This clone came up once. The V call is TRBV7-6, the J call TRBJ2-3, with D tentatively TRBD2 (5 bases). Trimming removed 1 base at V and 4 bases at J, with 21 bases between. Germline CDR1 reads SGHVS; CDR2 reads FNYEAQ. The CDR3 consists of 18 residues. The CDR3 region has the DNA TGTGCCAGCAGCTTAGATTACATGGGTGGGAGTAAAGCAGATACGCAGTATTTT. This encodes CASSLDYMGGSKADTQYF.

This sequence joins TRBV28 and TRBJ1-2; 9 bases fit TRBD1. Germline V gives CDR1 MDHEN, CDR2 SYDVKM. Trimming at V came to 6 bases and at J to 5 bases, leaving 10 bases not matched to a gene. The CDR3 has 15 residues. The CDR3 sequence: CASRTTGGGGYGYTF. The CDR3 coding sequence is TGTGCCAGCAGAACCACAGGGGGCGGAGGGTATGGCTACACCTTC.

In the case of this clone: Additional DNA sequences in this sample encode the identical CDR3. This sequence joins TRBV28 and TRBJ2-3; D might be TRBD2 (5 bases). The CDR3 has 13 amino acids. Germline CDR1 and CDR2: MDHEN and SYDVKM. Trimming removed 8 bases from V and 2 bases from J, with 11 bases in between. CDR3 in amino acids: CASRDSSTDTQYF. CDR3 sequence (DNA): TGTGCCAGCCGGGATTCCTCCACAGATACGCAGTATTTT.

J is TRBJ1-2 and V is TRBV5-6; 7 bases line up with TRBD1. CDR3 length: 15 amino acids. Germline V CDR1 and CDR2: SGHDT, YYEEEE. J was trimmed by 8 bases and V by 0 bases; bases with no gene match: 10. The CDR3 reads CASSLVGGTVLGYTF. The CDR3 region has the DNA TGTGCCAGCAGCTTGGTAGGCGGGACAGTATTGGGCTACACCTTC. Complete variable domain (other parts from reference TRBV5-6 and TRBJ1-2): DAGVTQSPTHLIKTRGQQVTLRCSPKSGHDTVSWYQQALGQGPQFIFQYYEEEERQRGNFPDRFSGHQFPNYSSELNVNALLLGDSALYLCASSLVGGTVLGYTFGSGTRLTVV.

This clone was seen just once. The chain links TRBV7-2 to TRBJ2-5; TRBD1 or TRBD2 may be the D gene (5 bases each). Germline CDR1 and CDR2: SGHTA and FQGNSA. The CDR3 contains 16 residues. V was trimmed by 4 bases and J by 1 base, leaving 16 bases between them. As DNA, the CDR3 is TGTGCCAGCAGCTGGGGACCTGCACGCTCCCAAGAGACCCAGTACTTC. It specifies CASSWGPARSQETQYF.

The chain recombines TRBV4-1 with TRBJ1-4; D may be TRBD1 (6 bases). The length of the CDR3 is 16 residues. V was pared by 1 base and J by 6 bases, with 15 bases between. Germline V gene data show CDR1 as MGHRA and CDR2 as YSYEKL. The CDR3 loop reads CASSQARGLGDEKLFF. The CDR3 bases are TGCGCCAGCAGCCAAGCTAGGGGGTTAGGAGATGAAAAACTGTTTTTT.

The chain recombines TRBV25-1 with TRBJ2-5; 7 bases agree with TRBD2. Gene TRBJ2-7 matches the end of the DNA better, so the J call may be wrong. Looked up from germline, CDR1 is MGHDK and CDR2 is SYGVNS. This CDR3 spans 16 amino acids. CDR3 sequence reads: CASSAPRGGTRYEQYF. The DNA for the CDR3 is TGTGCCAGCAGTGCTCCCCGGGGAGGGACTCGCTACGAGCAGTACTTC.

The V gene is TRBV5-5, the J gene TRBJ1-1; TRBD1 is a possible D gene (5 bases). This CDR3 has 15 residues. V gave up 4 bases and J gave up 2 bases, with 15 bases separating them. CDR1 and CDR2 from the germline V gene are SGHKS and YYEKEE (reference sequence). The CDR3 spells CASSVRLGENTEAFF. The CDR3 nucleotides are TGTGCCAGCAGCGTAAGGTTGGGGGAAAACACTGAAGCTTTCTTT.

The V call is TRBV7-9, the J call TRBJ2-2; D unclear. The CDR3 spans 14 residues. Germline V gives CDR1 SEHNR, CDR2 FQNEAQ (reference sequence). Trimming pared 5 bases from V and 3 bases from J, leaving 10 bases between. The CDR3 region is CASSLWADTGELFF. The CDR3 nucleotides read TGTGCCAGCAGCCTATGGGCGGACACCGGGGAGCTGTTTTTT.

The rearrangement links TRBV6-4 to TRBJ2-6, with D tentatively TRBD1 or TRBD2 (5 bases each). The germline V and J ends were trimmed by 0 bases and 5 bases, with 23 bases remaining between them. Per the germline V gene, CDR1 is MRHNA and CDR2 is SNTAGT. This CDR3 has 20 residues. The DNA for the CDR3 is TGTGCCAGCAGTGACTCTCCAAATTTTGCCGGGGACCGAAGGGCCAACGTCCTGACTTTC. This gives the protein CASSDSPNFAGDRRANVLTF.

This chain links TRBV7-3 with TRBJ1-1; TRBD1 aligns across 8 bases. The CDR3 contains 16 residues. From germline, CDR1 is SGHTA and CDR2 FQGTGA. V was clipped by 4 bases and J by 4 bases; unmatched bases: 11. DNA of the CDR3: TGTGCCAGCAGCTCTTCAGGGACAGGTAGGATCACTGAAGCTTTCTTT. Translating it yields CASSSSGTGRITEAFF.

This chain links TRBV2 with TRBJ1-1; D is undetermined. V lost 7 bases, J lost 1 base, and 7 bases lay in between. Per germline, CDR1 SNHLY and CDR2 FYNNEI. The CDR3 runs to 12 residues. The DNA of the CDR3 is TGTGCCAGCACCCGGGAGAACACTGAAGCTTTCTTT. Amino acid sequence: CASTRENTEAFF. Full variable domain (outside the CDR3, taken from reference TRBV2 and TRBJ1-1): EPEVTQTPSHQVTQMGQEVILRCVPISNHLYFYWYRQILGQKVEFLVSFYNNEISEKSEIFDDQFSVERPDGSNFTLKIRSTKLEDSAMYFCASTRENTEAFFGQGTRLTVV.

The V gene is TRBV2, the J gene TRBJ1-5; D is unclear. The CDR3 extends over 13 amino acids. V was trimmed by 5 bases and J by 4 bases, leaving 9 bases between them. The germline V gene encodes CDR1 SNHLY and CDR2 FYNNEI. The CDR3 here is CASSSTENQPQHF. The CDR3 DNA is TGTGCCAGCAGTAGCACAGAGAATCAGCCCCAGCATTTT.

This clone is a singleton in its sample. The chain couples TRBV28 to TRBJ2-1; 9 nucleotides agree with TRBD2. CDR1 is MDHEN, CDR2 SYDVKM, per germline. The J segment lost 5 bases and the V segment lost 6 bases, leaving 5 bases of the junction unmatched. The CDR3 contains 14 residues. The CDR3 region is CASRSSGANNEQFF. CDR3 DNA sequence: TGTGCCAGCAGGTCTAGCGGGGCCAACAATGAGCAGTTCTTC.

This chain uses TRBV5-1 with TRBJ1-3; the match to TRBD1 covers 8 bases. CDR3 length equals 15 residues. J gave up 3 bases and V 4 bases, and 6 bases lay outside the gene matches. CDR1 SGHRS and CDR2 YFSETQ come from the germline V gene. The CDR3 here is CASSRTGGDGNTIYF. In DNA, the CDR3 is TGCGCCAGCAGCCGAACAGGGGGAGATGGAAACACCATATATTTT.

V gene TRBV25-1 combines with J gene TRBJ2-2; 12 nucleotides line up with TRBD2. Germline V CDR1 and CDR2: MGHDK, SYGVNS. With 4 bases clipped from V and 5 bases from J, the junction kept 8 bases outside the gene matches. The CDR3 runs 17 residues. CDR3: CASSVASGRAGTGELFF. The CDR3 nucleotides are TGTGCCAGCAGTGTGGCTAGCGGGAGGGCCGGAACCGGGGAGCTGTTTTTT.

The chain couples TRBV7-2 to TRBJ1-1; TRBD1 matches 8 bases. CDR1 is SGHTA, CDR2 FQGNSA, per germline. The CDR3 consists of 14 residues. After removal of 4 bases from V and 4 bases from J, the junction contained 5 bases not matched to a gene. This CDR3 is CASSSGGGGTEAFF. Here the CDR3 DNA reads TGTGCCAGCAGCTCAGGGGGCGGCGGCACTGAAGCTTTCTTT.

The chain joins TRBV4-2 to TRBJ2-1, with 10 bases lining up with TRBD2. Unmatched junction bases numbered 10, after V lost 4 bases and J lost 4 bases. The CDR3 is made up of 17 amino acids. The V gene's germline CDR1 is LGHNA and CDR2 YNFKEQ. The CDR3 reads CASSRTPLAGGYNEQFF. DNA for the CDR3: TGTGCCAGCAGCCGAACCCCCTTAGCGGGAGGATACAATGAGCAGTTCTTC.